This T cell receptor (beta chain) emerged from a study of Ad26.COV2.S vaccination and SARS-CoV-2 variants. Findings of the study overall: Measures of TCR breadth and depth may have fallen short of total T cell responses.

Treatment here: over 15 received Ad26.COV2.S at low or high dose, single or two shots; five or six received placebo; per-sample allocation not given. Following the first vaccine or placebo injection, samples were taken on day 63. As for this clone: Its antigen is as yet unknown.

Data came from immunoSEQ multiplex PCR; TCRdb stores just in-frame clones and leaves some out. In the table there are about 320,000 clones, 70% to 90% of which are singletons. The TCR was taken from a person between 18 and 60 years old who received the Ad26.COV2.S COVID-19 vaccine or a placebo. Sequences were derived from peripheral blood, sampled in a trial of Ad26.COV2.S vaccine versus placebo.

The CDR3 sequence: CASSSGGSLVSETQYF. In DNA form, the CDR3 reads TGTGCCAGCAGCTCAGGTGGTAGCCTGGTTTCGGAGACCCAGTACTTC. The chain links TRBV9 to TRBJ2-5; no reliable D call. The CDR3 runs to 16 residues. Germline loops: CDR1 SGDLS, CDR2 YYNGEE. Trimming shortened V by 4 bases and J by 5 bases, and 21 bases separated the two germline ends.